This is a list of T cell receptor beta chains from one sample in a study of blood T cell repertoires in COVID-19. Profiling relied on immunoSEQ multiplex PCR, and the TCRdb table lists in-frame clones only, not all of them. The table has some 400,000 clones, around 87% seen once. Sequenced input: peripheral blood. Receptors originate from a woman aged 55-75 years with COVID-19, enrolled during active disease. CDR3s include the opening cysteine and the closing phenylalanine or tryptophan. A D gene is named only where the DNA matches it firmly. Expanded clones are given a class, and other clones once, few, many or no size at all.

CDR3aa | CDR3nt | abundance | d_gene | j_gene | v_gene
CASSVDEYQPQHF | TGTGCCAGCAGCGTAGACGAGTATCAGCCCCAGCATTTT | - | - | TRBJ1-5 | TRBV9
CASSLITAREETQYF | TGTGCCAGCAGCTTAATCACAGCGAGGGAGGAGACCCAGTACTTC | - | - | TRBJ2-5 | TRBV7-9
CASSYLGPTYNEQFF | TGTGCCAGCAGTTATCTGGGGCCAACTTACAATGAGCAGTTCTTC | - | - | TRBJ2-1 | TRBV6-5
CASSLAAGAFQETQYF | TGTGCCAGCAGCTTGGCGGCCGGAGCCTTCCAAGAGACCCAGTACTTC | - | - | TRBJ2-5 | TRBV5-5
CASSLTPSGGQETQYF | TGTGCCAGCAGCTTAACCCCTAGCGGGGGGCAAGAGACCCAGTACTTC | - | TRBD2 | TRBJ2-5 | TRBV7-3
CASSQDRGLVRNTQYF | TGTGCCAGCAGCCAAGATCGGGGACTAGTCCGAAATACGCAGTATTTT | - | TRBD2 | TRBJ2-3 | TRBV3-1/TRBV3-2
CASSSTGAHNGYTF | TGTGCCAGCAGTTCAACAGGGGCGCATAATGGCTACACCTTC | once | TRBD1 | TRBJ1-2 | TRBV27
CASSVAGFTGELFF | TGTGCCAGCAGCGTAGCGGGGTTCACCGGGGAGCTGTTTTTT | few | - | TRBJ2-2 | TRBV9
CASSARGQVVSEKLFF | TGTGCCAGTAGTGCCCGCGGACAGGTCGTTTCTGAAAAACTGTTTTTT | many | TRBD1 | TRBJ1-4 | TRBV19
CASSPAHGNSGNTIYF | TGTGCCAGCAGCCCAGCCCACGGGAACTCTGGAAACACCATATATTTT | few | - | TRBJ1-3 | TRBV7-6
CASSAGVGETQYF | TGTGCCAGTAGTGCGGGAGTCGGCGAGACCCAGTACTTC | - | TRBD2 | TRBJ2-5 | TRBV19
CASSGQGYGYTF | TGTGCCAGCAGTGGCCAGGGGTATGGCTACACCTTC | - | - | TRBJ1-2 | TRBV3-1/TRBV3-2
CASSLGTGIGKVVGTEAFF | TGTGCCAGCAGTTTAGGGACAGGGATTGGAAAGGTCGTCGGCACTGAAGCTTTCTTT | - | TRBD1 | TRBJ1-1 | TRBV28
CASSLRTGVGDGYTF | TGTGCCAGCAGTTTACGGACAGGCGTCGGCGATGGCTACACCTTC | - | TRBD1 | TRBJ1-2 | TRBV28
CASSLQAYSNQPQHF | TGTGCCAGCAGTTTACAGGCCTATAGCAATCAGCCCCAGCATTTT | - | - | TRBJ1-5 | TRBV27
CASSQGRGADTQYF | TGCGCCAGCAGCCAAGGCAGGGGTGCAGATACGCAGTATTTT | - | - | TRBJ2-3 | TRBV4-1
CATSDTGGATGELFF | TGTGCCACCAGTGACACCGGAGGTGCCACCGGGGAGCTGTTTTTT | - | - | TRBJ2-2 | TRBV24-1
CATSRDKGAETNEKLFF | TGTGCCACCAGCAGAGATAAGGGGGCTGAAACTAATGAAAAACTGTTTTTT | - | TRBD1 | TRBJ1-4 | TRBV15
CASSPGVTYEQYF | TGTGCCAGCAGCCCGGGGGTAACCTACGAGCAGTACTTC | - | - | TRBJ2-7 | TRBV5-6
CASSLASTQYF | TGTGCCAGCAGTTTAGCGAGTACGCAGTATTTT | - | - | TRBJ2-3 | TRBV12-3/TRBV12-4
CASSTRGGSGGYTF | TGTGCCAGTAGTACAAGGGGAGGGTCTGGGGGCTACACCTTC | - | - | TRBJ1-2 | TRBV19
CASSLGDSGWGEKLFF | TGTGCCAGCAGCCTGGGGGACTCTGGTTGGGGCGAAAAACTGTTTTTT | once | - | TRBJ1-4 | TRBV28
CASSEIPGTVYNEQFF | TGTGCCAGCAGTGAAATCCCCGGGACAGTCTACAATGAGCAGTTCTTC | - | TRBD1 | TRBJ2-1 | TRBV6-1
CASRRDTFLGDEQFF | TGTGCCAGCCGAAGGGACACTTTCCTGGGGGATGAGCAGTTCTTC | - | - | TRBJ2-1 | TRBV5-4
CASSLPGLSGNTIYF | TGTGCCAGCAGCCTCCCCGGACTCTCCGGAAACACCATATATTTT | - | - | TRBJ1-3 | TRBV11-2
CASSLGQGALNTEAFF | TGCGCCAGCAGCTTGGGGCAGGGGGCGTTGAACACTGAAGCTTTCTTT | - | TRBD1 | TRBJ1-1 | TRBV5-1
CASSTGQGGEKLFF | TGTGCCAGTAGTACGGGACAGGGGGGTGAAAAACTGTTTTTT | - | TRBD1 | TRBJ1-4 | TRBV19
CATSRYRGGYNEQFF | TGTGCCACCAGCAGATACAGGGGAGGCTACAATGAGCAGTTCTTC | - | - | TRBJ2-1 | TRBV15
CATSSGGATGRNEQFF | TGTGCCACCAGCTCGGGGGGGGCGACAGGGAGGAATGAGCAGTTCTTC | - | - | TRBJ2-1 | TRBV15
CASSLTGQALNSPLHF | TGTGCCAGCAGTTTGACGGGACAGGCGCTTAATTCACCCCTCCACTTT | - | TRBD1 | TRBJ1-6 | TRBV28
CASSFTGAQPQHF | TGTGCCAGCAGCTTTACAGGGGCCCAGCCCCAGCATTTT | - | TRBD1 | TRBJ1-5 | TRBV11-2
CASRSSGGATDTQYF | TGTGCCAGCAGGTCTAGCGGGGGGGCCACAGATACGCAGTATTTT | - | TRBD2 | TRBJ2-3 | TRBV7-9
CASSPGLAGGAGSYNEQFF | TGTGCCAGTAGTCCGGGACTAGCGGGGGGTGCCGGGTCCTACAATGAGCAGTTCTTC | - | TRBD2 | TRBJ2-1 | TRBV19
CASTWTGTNTGELFF | TGTGCCAGCACCTGGACAGGGACTAACACCGGGGAGCTGTTTTTT | - | TRBD1 | TRBJ2-2 | TRBV2